One sample yielded the 31 T cell receptor beta chains listed below, sequenced in a study of blood T cell repertoires in COVID-19. Sequenced by immunoSEQ multiplex PCR; TCRdb stores in-frame clones only, minus some. The sample shows some 240,000 clones, 88% of them seen only once. Sequenced: peripheral blood. These receptor sequences come from a woman in her 70s with COVID-19, enrolled during active disease.

CDR3 in DNA: TGTGCCAGCAGTGCCCTAAGCGGGAGAACGGGGGAGCAGTACTTC. Translation gives CASSALSGRTGEQYF. The J gene is TRBJ2-7, the V gene TRBV6-2 or TRBV6-3; 8 bases align to TRBD2. Germline CDR1 MNHEY, CDR2 SVGEGT. After removal of 5 bases from V and 7 bases from J, the junction contained 13 bases not matched to a gene. The CDR3 sequence is 15 residues long.

The chain uses TRBV5-6 and TRBJ1-5, with 10 bases lining up with TRBD1. V shed 3 bases and J 9 bases; nucleotides not matched to a gene: 9. The length of the CDR3 is 15 residues. Germline V gene lookup returns CDR1 SGHDT and CDR2 YYEEEE. CDR3 region: CASSSGGTGDWPQHF. CDR3 DNA: TGTGCCAGCAGCTCCGGGGGGACAGGGGATTGGCCCCAGCATTTT.

The V call is TRBV28, the J call TRBJ1-1; 7 positions match TRBD1. Per the germline V gene, CDR1 is MDHEN and CDR2 is SYDVKM. J lost 12 bases, V lost 3 bases, and 16 bases had no gene match. This CDR3 region has 15 residues. CDR3 nucleotides: TGTGCCAGCAGTTTGCCTCACCTAGGACAGGATGAGCCTTTCTTT. Its translation is CASSLPHLGQDEPFF.

This chain connects TRBV20-1 to TRBJ2-3; 11 positions agree with TRBD2. Germline-derived CDR1 and CDR2 are DFQATT and SNEGSKA (reference sequence). V lost 3 bases to trimming and J lost 2 bases; unmatched junction nucleotides: 7. The CDR3 is 16 residues long. CDR3 nucleotide sequence: TGCAGTGCTAGTGGGGCTAGCGGGAGGCTCACAGATACGCAGTATTTT. Protein product: CSASGASGRLTDTQYF.

This chain links TRBV27 with TRBJ1-5; 9 nucleotides match TRBD1. Germline-derived CDR1 and CDR2 are MNHEY and SMNVEV (reference sequence). The V segment lost 5 bases and the J segment 7 bases; nucleotides outside the gene matches: 6. The CDR3 covers 14 residues. The CDR3 DNA sequence: TGTGCCAGCAGTCCGGGACAGGGACGCCAGCCCCAGCATTTT. It codes for CASSPGQGRQPQHF.

The chain uses TRBV12-3 or TRBV12-4 and TRBJ1-1; a possible D gene is TRBD1 (5 bases). CDR3 size: 13 residues. Trimming cost V 6 bases and J 1 base, with 9 bases left between them. CDR3 protein: CASRVGGNTEAFF. Written as DNA, the CDR3 is TGTGCCAGCAGGGTGGGGGGGAACACTGAAGCTTTCTTT.

CDR3 residues: CASSSSGTPRSGNTIYF. Written as DNA, the CDR3 is TGTGCCAGCAGCTCCAGCGGGACACCCCGCTCTGGAAACACCATATATTTT. This sequence joins TRBV7-9 and TRBJ1-3; D might be TRBD1 (6 bases). This CDR3 spans 17 amino acids. Looked up from germline, CDR1 is SEHNR and CDR2 is FQNEAQ (reference sequence). V was clipped by 4 bases and J by 0 bases, with 16 bases between them.

The rearrangement joins TRBV3-1 (or the pseudogene TRBV3-2) to TRBJ2-1; 7 positions agree with TRBD1. From germline, CDR1 is LGHDT and CDR2 YNNKEL (reference sequence). V lost 4 bases to trimming and J lost 4 bases; unmatched junction nucleotides: 7. The CDR3 consists of 15 residues. The CDR3 coding sequence is TGTGCCAGCAGCCGAATGGGGACAGTTTACAATGAGCAGTTCTTC. Its translation is CASSRMGTVYNEQFF.

This chain connects TRBV5-6 to TRBJ2-2, with unresolved D. Trimming removed 5 bases from V and 5 bases from J, with 7 bases in between. CDR3 length equals 12 residues. Germline V gene sequence: CDR1 SGHDT, CDR2 YYEEEE. Here the CDR3 reads CASRYRTGELFF. The CDR3, as DNA: TGTGCCAGCAGGTACAGAACCGGGGAGCTGTTTTTT.

The chain links TRBV5-1 to TRBJ1-3; tentatively, D is TRBD1 (5 bases). Between the trimmed V and J ends, which lost 1 base and 2 bases, there was a span of 16 bases. The germline V gene has CDR1 SGHRS and CDR2 YFSETQ. The CDR3 spans 17 residues. The CDR3 reads CASSLQGIGDTGNTIYF. In nucleotides, the CDR3 is TGCGCCAGCAGCTTGCAGGGAATTGGCGACACTGGAAACACCATATATTTT.

The chain has TRBV10-3 and TRBJ1-1; D is ambiguous. Germline V gene sequence: CDR1 ENHRY, CDR2 SYGVKD. The CDR3 runs to 13 residues. The ends were cut back, 10 bases at V and 4 bases at J, with 16 bases in the middle. The CDR3 nucleotides are TGTGCCACCACTGTCGAGGTTTTCACTGAAGCTTTCTTT. This sequence encodes CATTVEVFTEAFF.

The chain links TRBV6-5 to TRBJ2-7; 9 positions agree with TRBD2. Germline CDR1 reads MNHEY; CDR2 reads SVGAGI. V lost 2 bases to trimming and J lost 3 bases; unmatched junction nucleotides: 2. This CDR3 is 14 amino acids long. The CDR3 bases are TGTGCCAGCAGTTACCGCGGGGGGGGCTACGAGCAGTACTTC. Translation gives CASSYRGGGYEQYF.

The gene calls are TRBV6-1 and TRBJ1-5; weak D call: TRBD1 (6 bases). Germline V CDR1 and CDR2: MNHNS, SASEGT. The CDR3 is made up of 18 amino acids. V lost 2 bases and J lost 2, with 19 bases in between. For the CDR3, the DNA is TGTGCCAGCAGTGAAAGGGGTTTGGGGACAATGGGCAATCAGCCCCAGCATTTT. This codes for CASSERGLGTMGNQPQHF.

This clone was picked up one time. The V gene is TRBV6-5, the J gene TRBJ1-3; D is possibly TRBD1 (6 bases). Per germline, CDR1 MNHEY and CDR2 SVGAGI. V gave up 5 bases and J gave up 0 bases, with 8 bases separating them. CDR3 length: 14 residues. The CDR3 bases are TGTGCCAGCAGTCGGACAGACTCTGGAAACACCATATATTTT. Encoded protein: CASSRTDSGNTIYF.

This clone appeared once. This chain connects TRBV9 to TRBJ2-1; TRBD2 matches at 15 bases. Germline CDR1 reads SGDLS; CDR2 reads YYNGEE. Losses at the gene ends were 4 bases for V and 8 bases for J; bases not matched to a gene: 7. This CDR3 is 16 amino acids long. Here the CDR3 DNA reads TGTGCCAGCAGCCGAGGACTAGCGGGAGGGTTGGATGAGCAGTTCTTC. Its protein product is CASSRGLAGGLDEQFF.

This rearrangement joins TRBV30 to TRBJ2-5; 8 bases match TRBD2. The CDR3 consists of 15 residues. Germline lookup yields CDR1 GTSNPN and CDR2 SVGIG (reference sequence). V shed 7 bases, J shed 7 bases, and the junction held 17 bases outside the gene matches. CDR3 in amino acids: CASPGSGSGFGTQYF. CDR3 sequence (DNA): TGTGCCTCCCCAGGGAGCGGGAGTGGCTTTGGGACCCAGTACTTC.

The rearrangement uses TRBV30 and TRBJ1-4; D is perhaps TRBD1 (6 bases). Germline assignment: CDR1 GTSNPN and CDR2 SVGIG (reference sequence). V lost 2 bases and J 0 bases, leaving 7 bases between the germline ends. The CDR3 has 14 residues. This CDR3 is CAWSKGATNEKLFF. The CDR3 coding sequence is TGTGCCTGGAGTAAGGGGGCAACTAATGAAAAACTGTTTTTT.

V gene TRBV11-3 combines with J gene TRBJ1-4, with a tentative D call TRBD1 (6 bases). Germline lookup yields CDR1 SGHNT and CDR2 YENEEA. Trimming took 4 bases from V and 6 from J, leaving 9 bases between them. The CDR3 extends over 13 amino acids. As DNA, the CDR3 is TGTGCCAGCAGCTCGGGGGGCGATGAAAAACTGTTTTTT. Encoded protein: CASSSGGDEKLFF.

The rearrangement links TRBV5-1 to TRBJ1-2; 8 bases match TRBD1. This CDR3 has 17 amino acids. Germline assignment: CDR1 SGHRS and CDR2 YFSETQ. V lost 0 bases, J lost 3 bases, and 10 bases stayed unmatched. DNA of the CDR3: TGCGCCAGCAGCTTGGACGGGACAGGCCCCACCTACTATGGCTACACCTTC. It specifies CASSLDGTGPTYYGYTF.

V gene TRBV10-3 combines with J gene TRBJ2-2; TRBD2 might be the D (6 bases). CDR1 is ENHRY and CDR2 is SYGVKD in the germline V gene. This CDR3 comprises 13 residues. Trimming shortened V by 8 bases and J by 1 base, and 8 bases separated the two germline ends. CDR3 residues: CAIFSGNTGELFF. In DNA, the CDR3 is TGTGCCATCTTTAGCGGGAACACCGGGGAGCTGTTTTTT.

The rearrangement uses TRBV20-1 and TRBJ2-7, with 9 positions matching TRBD2. The CDR3 extends over 14 amino acids. The V segment lost 3 bases and the J segment 2 bases; nucleotides outside the gene matches: 5. Germline CDR1 DFQATT, CDR2 SNEGSKA (reference sequence). The CDR3 loop reads CSASVAGEPYEQYF. DNA of the CDR3: TGCAGTGCTAGTGTAGCGGGAGAGCCCTACGAGCAGTACTTC.

The chain combines TRBV11-2 with TRBJ2-1; D gene ambiguous. V was trimmed by 3 bases and J by 9 bases, leaving 6 bases between them. The CDR3 contains 11 residues. Germline V CDR1 and CDR2: SGHAT, FQNNGV. The CDR3 region is CASSFSREQFF. The CDR3 coding sequence is TGTGCCAGCAGCTTTTCCCGTGAGCAGTTCTTC.

The genes are TRBV10-3 and TRBJ1-1, with 9 nucleotides matching TRBD1. This CDR3 spans 15 amino acids. Germline CDR1 and CDR2: ENHRY and SYGVKD. J was trimmed by 4 bases and V by 6 bases; bases with no gene match: 9. The chain's CDR3 is CAISPTGGAITEAFF. In DNA, the CDR3 is TGTGCCATCAGCCCCACAGGGGGCGCGATCACTGAAGCTTTCTTT.

This rearrangement joins TRBV7-9 to TRBJ1-1, with 7 nucleotides matching TRBD1. CDR1 is SEHNR, CDR2 FQNEAQ, per germline (reference sequence). Unmatched junction bases numbered 8, after V lost 5 bases and J lost 5 bases. This CDR3 is built from 14 residues. The DNA of the CDR3 is TGTGCCAGCAGCACAGGGGCAGGGATGACTGAAGCTTTCTTT. This codes for CASSTGAGMTEAFF.

In this sample, this clone turned up once. For the CDR3, the DNA is TGTGCCAGCAGCCGACAGGGGAACACTGAAGCTTTCTTT. This codes for CASSRQGNTEAFF. V is TRBV7-3 and J is TRBJ1-1; 7 bases line up with TRBD1. With 5 bases clipped from V and 1 base from J, the junction kept 1 base outside the gene matches. This CDR3 has 13 amino acids. The germline V gene has CDR1 SGHTA and CDR2 FQGTGA.

The V call is TRBV6-2 or TRBV6-3, the J call TRBJ1-5, with D perhaps TRBD1 (6 bases). V lost 5 bases, J lost 5 bases, and 19 bases lay in between. CDR3 length equals 16 residues. Looked up from germline, CDR1 is MNHEY and CDR2 is SVGEGT. The DNA for the CDR3 is TGTGCCAGCAGTATCCTGTACCGGGACACAGATCAGCCCCAGCATTTT. Protein product: CASSILYRDTDQPQHF.

The V gene is TRBV2, the J gene TRBJ2-7; maybe TRBD1 (6 bases). The V end was cut by 4 bases, the J end by 2 bases, with 9 bases between. The length of the CDR3 is 13 residues. Looked up from germline, CDR1 is SNHLY and CDR2 is FYNNEI. CDR3 sequence: CASSVTGTYEQYF. Here the CDR3 DNA reads TGTGCCAGCAGTGTAACAGGGACCTACGAGCAGTACTTC.

In the case of this clone: One end of the junction fails to match germline, which may point to a read error. The gene calls are TRBV7-7 and TRBJ2-5; 8 nucleotides align to TRBD1. The CDR3 covers 16 residues. Germline-derived CDR1 and CDR2 are SSHAT and FNYEAQ (reference sequence). The CDR3 protein is CASSLGGQATQETQYF. Written as DNA, the CDR3 is TGTGCTAGCAGCTTAGGGGGACAGGCTACTCAAGAGACCCAGTACTTC.

This clone has a handful of counts. The genes are TRBV4-1 and TRBJ1-2; 7 bases match TRBD1. CDR1 and CDR2 (germline): MGHRA, YSYEKL. Unmatched junction bases numbered 8, after V lost 4 bases and J lost 6 bases. This CDR3 spans 14 amino acids. CDR3 sequence: CASSRTTGEDGYTF. In DNA, the CDR3 is TGCGCCAGCAGCCGGACCACAGGGGAAGATGGCTACACCTTC.

The chain uses TRBV6-5 and TRBJ2-7, with a weak D call TRBD1 (7 bases). Trimming removed 7 bases at V and 2 bases at J, with 15 bases between. Germline CDR1 reads MNHEY; CDR2 reads SVGAGI. The CDR3 is 14 residues long. The CDR3 coding sequence is TGTGCCAGCACCCCTTGGAGGGGGCCCTACGAGCAGTACTTC. It encodes CASTPWRGPYEQYF.

The J gene is TRBJ2-7, the V gene TRBV4-1, with 13 bases aligning to TRBD2. CDR3 length: 16 amino acids. The V gene end was trimmed by 4 bases and the J gene end by 0 bases; junction bases not matched to a gene: 3. CDR1 MGHRA and CDR2 YSYEKL come from the germline V gene. The chain's CDR3 is CASSLLAGGYSYEQYF. CDR3 in DNA: TGCGCCAGCAGCCTACTAGCGGGAGGGTACTCCTACGAGCAGTACTTC.